A selection of T cell receptor beta chains follows, all from one sample in a study of T cell repertoires in ileal Crohn's disease. The assay was immunoSEQ multiplex PCR, and TCRdb's table has in-frame clones only and misses some. Of 5,500 to 8,500 clones listed, 70% to 85% are singletons. Sequencing was done on a sample of ileal tissue. These receptors were collected from an adult with Crohn's disease. Each CDR3 is given with its conserved first and last residue. The order of the fields is J gene, V gene, clone size, D gene, CDR3 DNA, CDR3 protein. The D gene is left open where the match is weak. The listing skips clone size in some rows; elsewhere it reads once, few, many or a size class.

>TRBJ2-7|TRBV11-2|once|TRBD1
TGTGCCAGCAGCTTCCCCCTAATCGGGACAGGTCCGGACAAGCAGTACTTC
CASSFPLIGTGPDKQYF
>TRBJ2-7|TRBV5-1|.|TRBD1
TGCGCCAGCAGCTGGTCGACGGGACAGGGGGCCTGGGAGCAGTACTTC
CASSWSTGQGAWEQYF
>TRBJ1-1|TRBV7-2|.|TRBD1
TGTGCCAGCAGTTATGACAGGGAGGTCGCTGAAGCTTTCTTT
CASSYDREVAEAFF
>TRBJ1-1|TRBV6-1|once|.
TGTGCCAGCAGTGATCCAAGGACGGGGGGCAACACTGAAGCTTTCTTT
CASSDPRTGGNTEAFF
>TRBJ2-4|TRBV19|once|TRBD2
TGTGCCAGTAGTATAGATCTAGCGGGAATAGGGAACATTCAGTACTTC
CASSIDLAGIGNIQYF
>TRBJ1-5|TRBV10-3|few|.
TGTGCCATCAGAGCGGACGGCCAGCCCCAGCATTTT
CAIRADGQPQHF
>TRBJ1-2|TRBV29-1|.|TRBD1
TGCAGCGTTGGGGACAGAAGATCTGGCTACACCTTC
CSVGDRRSGYTF
>TRBJ1-5|TRBV14|few|TRBD1
TGTGCCAGCAGCCAGGGACAGGGCGATCAGCCCCAGCATTTT
CASSQGQGDQPQHF
>TRBJ1-2|TRBV7-2|once|.
TGTGCCAGCAGCCGACAGGCTTATGGCTACACCTTC
CASSRQAYGYTF
>TRBJ1-1|TRBV7-2|.|TRBD1
TGTGCCAGCAGCCCAGCGACAGGGGTAGGGGCTTTCTTT
CASSPATGVGAFF
>TRBJ2-5|TRBV5-1|.|.
TGCGCCAGCAGCTTGATCGGAGAACAAGAGACCCAGTACTTC
CASSLIGEQETQYF
>TRBJ1-6|TRBV30|.|.
TGTGCCTGGAGTGTACTTGTTCCACCCCTCCACTTT
CAWSVLVPPLHF
>TRBJ2-3|TRBV29-1|.|TRBD2
TGCAGCGCTAGACGGACTAGCGGGAGGCAAGATACGCAGTATTTT
CSARRTSGRQDTQYF
>TRBJ2-5|TRBV11-3|.|.
TGTGCCAGCAGCTTAAGGGGCGCGGAGACCCAGTACTTC
CASSLRGAETQYF
>TRBJ2-2|TRBV5-1|.|.
TGCGCCAGCAGCTTGGTCGACTACTCCCCGGCCGGGGAGCTGTTTTTT
CASSLVDYSPAGELFF
>TRBJ2-1|TRBV29-1|.|.
TGCAGCGGGGAACTAGCAAACAATGAGCAGTTCTTC
CSGELANNEQFF
>TRBJ2-4|TRBV27|.|.
TGTGCCAGCAGCGAGCTTCAAGCCAAAAACATTCAGTACTTC
CASSELQAKNIQYF
>TRBJ2-6|TRBV7-7|.|.
TGTGCTAGCGAACCCAGCGCCTCTGGGGCCAACGTCCTGACTTTC
CASEPSASGANVLTF
>TRBJ1-4|TRBV19|once|.
TGTGCCAGTAGTATTTGGAACTCGGGTGAAAAACTGTTTTTT
CASSIWNSGEKLFF